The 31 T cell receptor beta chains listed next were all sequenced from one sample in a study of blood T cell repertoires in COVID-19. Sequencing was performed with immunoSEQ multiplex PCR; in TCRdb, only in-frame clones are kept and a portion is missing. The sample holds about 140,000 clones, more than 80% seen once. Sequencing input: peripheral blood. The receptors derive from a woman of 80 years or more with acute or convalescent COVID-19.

The CDR3, as DNA: TGCGCCAGCAGCACCCTACAGGGGGGAGTCAAAAACATTCAGTACTTC. Translated: CASSTLQGGVKNIQYF. The V and J genes are TRBV5-1 and TRBJ2-4, with 8 positions matching TRBD1. The ends lost 4 bases at V and 3 bases at J; junction bases unmatched: 9. CDR3 length: 16 amino acids. Germline values: CDR1 SGHRS, CDR2 YFSETQ.

CDR3 sequence: CASSSPQGHRSSYEQYF. In DNA form, the CDR3 reads TGTGCCAGCAGCTCCCCACAGGGCCACAGGAGCTCCTACGAGCAGTACTTC. The chain couples TRBV7-2 to TRBJ2-7, with D perhaps matching TRBD1 (6 bases). Germline V gene data show CDR1 as SGHTA and CDR2 as FQGNSA. The CDR3 contains 17 residues. The V end lost 4 bases, the J end lost 0 bases, and 19 bases lay between the germline ends.

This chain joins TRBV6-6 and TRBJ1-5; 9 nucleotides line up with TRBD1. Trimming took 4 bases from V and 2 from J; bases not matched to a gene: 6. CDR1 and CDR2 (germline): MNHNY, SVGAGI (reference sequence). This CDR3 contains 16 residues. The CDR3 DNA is TGTGCCAGCAGTTCCGGGACAGGGCTAGGCAATCAGCCCCAGCATTTT. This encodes CASSSGTGLGNQPQHF.

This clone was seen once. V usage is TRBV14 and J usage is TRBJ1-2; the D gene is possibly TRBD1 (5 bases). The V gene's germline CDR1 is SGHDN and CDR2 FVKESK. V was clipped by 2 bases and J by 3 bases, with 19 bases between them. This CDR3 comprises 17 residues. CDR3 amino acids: CASSQRTPRRVDYGYTF. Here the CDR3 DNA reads TGTGCCAGCAGCCAACGGACACCCCGAAGGGTTGACTATGGCTACACCTTC.

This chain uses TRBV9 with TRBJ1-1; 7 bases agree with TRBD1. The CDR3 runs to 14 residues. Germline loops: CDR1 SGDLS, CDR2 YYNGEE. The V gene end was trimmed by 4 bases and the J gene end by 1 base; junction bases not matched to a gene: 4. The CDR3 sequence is CASSPGTENTEAFF. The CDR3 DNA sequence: TGTGCCAGCAGCCCCGGGACAGAGAACACTGAAGCTTTCTTT. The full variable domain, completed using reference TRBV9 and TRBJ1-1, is DSGVTQTPKHLITATGQRVTLRCSPRSGDLSVYWYQQSLDQGLQFLIQYYNGEERAKGNILERFSAQQFPDLHSELNLSSLELGDSALYFCASSPGTENTEAFFGQGTRLTVV.

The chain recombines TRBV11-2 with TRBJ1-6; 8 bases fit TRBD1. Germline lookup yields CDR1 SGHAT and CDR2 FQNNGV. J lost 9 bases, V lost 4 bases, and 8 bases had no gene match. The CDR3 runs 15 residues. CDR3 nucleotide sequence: TGTGCCAGCAGCTCGGGCGGACAGGGATTTTCACCCCTCCACTTT. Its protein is CASSSGGQGFSPLHF.

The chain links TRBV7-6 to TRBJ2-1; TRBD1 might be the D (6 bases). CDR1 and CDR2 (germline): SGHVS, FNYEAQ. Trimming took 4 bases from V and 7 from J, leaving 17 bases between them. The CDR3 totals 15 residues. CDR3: CASSSRSTQGNEQFF. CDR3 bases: TGTGCCAGCAGCTCACGGAGTACACAGGGAAATGAGCAGTTCTTC.

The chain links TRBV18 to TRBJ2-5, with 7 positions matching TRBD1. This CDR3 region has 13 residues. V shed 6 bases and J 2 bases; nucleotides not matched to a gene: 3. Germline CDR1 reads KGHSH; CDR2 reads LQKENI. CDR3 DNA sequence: TGTGCCAGCTCTATGGGACAGCAAGAGACCCAGTACTTC. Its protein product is CASSMGQQETQYF.

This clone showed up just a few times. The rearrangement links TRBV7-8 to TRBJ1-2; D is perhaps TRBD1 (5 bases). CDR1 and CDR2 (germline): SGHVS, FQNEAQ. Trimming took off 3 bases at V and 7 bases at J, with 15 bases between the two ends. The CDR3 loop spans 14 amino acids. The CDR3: CASSFARTGGGYTF. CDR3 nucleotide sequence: TGTGCCAGCAGCTTCGCGCGAACGGGGGGTGGCTACACCTTC.

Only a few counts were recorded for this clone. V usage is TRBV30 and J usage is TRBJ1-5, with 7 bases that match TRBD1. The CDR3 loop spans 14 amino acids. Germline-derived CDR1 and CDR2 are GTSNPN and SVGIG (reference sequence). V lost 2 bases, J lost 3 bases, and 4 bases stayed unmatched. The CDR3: CAWSSGTVNQPQHF. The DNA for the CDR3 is TGTGCCTGGAGTTCCGGGACAGTCAATCAGCCCCAGCATTTT.

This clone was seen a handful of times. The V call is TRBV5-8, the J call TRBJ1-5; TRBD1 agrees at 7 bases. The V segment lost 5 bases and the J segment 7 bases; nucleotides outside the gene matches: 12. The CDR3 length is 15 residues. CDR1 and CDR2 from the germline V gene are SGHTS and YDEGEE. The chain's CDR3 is CASRYRTGSDQPQHF. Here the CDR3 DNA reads TGTGCCAGCAGATACCGGACAGGATCCGACCAGCCCCAGCATTTT.

Written as DNA, the CDR3 is TGCGCCAGCAGCCAAGATGTAACAGGCAACTCTGGAAACACCATATATTTT. It specifies CASSQDVTGNSGNTIYF. The V gene is TRBV4-3, the J gene TRBJ1-3, with a weak D call TRBD1 (5 bases). The V end was cut by 0 bases, the J end by 0 bases, with 12 bases between. Germline CDR1 is LGHNA and CDR2 is YSLEER. This CDR3 is 17 amino acids long.

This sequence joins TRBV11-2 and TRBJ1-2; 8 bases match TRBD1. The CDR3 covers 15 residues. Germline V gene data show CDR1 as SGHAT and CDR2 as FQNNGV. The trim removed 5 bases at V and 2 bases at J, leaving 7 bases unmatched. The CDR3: CASSQGAGANYGYTF. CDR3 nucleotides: TGTGCCAGCAGCCAGGGGGCAGGGGCGAACTATGGCTACACCTTC.

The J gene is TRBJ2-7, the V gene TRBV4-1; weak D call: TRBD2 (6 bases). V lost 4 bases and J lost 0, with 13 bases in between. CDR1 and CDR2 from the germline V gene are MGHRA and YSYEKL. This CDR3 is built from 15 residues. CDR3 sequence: CASSPPRDFSYEQYF. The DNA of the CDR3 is TGCGCCAGCAGCCCCCCCAGGGACTTCTCCTACGAGCAGTACTTC.

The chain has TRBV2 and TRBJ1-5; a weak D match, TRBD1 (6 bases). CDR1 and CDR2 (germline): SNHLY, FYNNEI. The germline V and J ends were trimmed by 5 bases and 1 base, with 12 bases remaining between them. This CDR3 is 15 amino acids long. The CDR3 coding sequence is TGTGCCAGCAGTTTAAAGGGGGGGAGCAATCAGCCCCAGCATTTT. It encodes CASSLKGGSNQPQHF. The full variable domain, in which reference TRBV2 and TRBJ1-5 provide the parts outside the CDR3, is EPEVTQTPSHQVTQMGQEVILRCVPISNHLYFYWYRQILGQKVEFLVSFYNNEISEKSEIFDDQFSVERPDGSNFTLKIRSTKLEDSAMYFCASSLKGGSNQPQHFGDGTRLSIL.

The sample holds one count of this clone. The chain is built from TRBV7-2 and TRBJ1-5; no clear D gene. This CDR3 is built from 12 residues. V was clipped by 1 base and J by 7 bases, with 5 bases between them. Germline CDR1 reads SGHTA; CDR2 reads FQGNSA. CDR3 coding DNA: TGTGCCAGCAGCTTAGTGGCCCAGCCCCAGCATTTT. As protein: CASSLVAQPQHF.

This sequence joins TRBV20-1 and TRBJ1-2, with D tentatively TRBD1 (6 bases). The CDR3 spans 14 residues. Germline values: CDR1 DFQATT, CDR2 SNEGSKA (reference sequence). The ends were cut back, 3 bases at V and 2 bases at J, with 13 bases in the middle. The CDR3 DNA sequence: TGCAGTGCTAGTCGTCCGGACAGAAACTATGGCTACACCTTC. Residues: CSASRPDRNYGYTF.

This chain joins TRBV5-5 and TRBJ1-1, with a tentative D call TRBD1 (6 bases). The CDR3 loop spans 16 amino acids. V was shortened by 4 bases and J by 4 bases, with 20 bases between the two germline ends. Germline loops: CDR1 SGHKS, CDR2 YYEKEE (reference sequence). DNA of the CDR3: TGTGCCAGCAGCAATTTGAAACAGGGATCTGGCACTGAAGCTTTCTTT. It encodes CASSNLKQGSGTEAFF. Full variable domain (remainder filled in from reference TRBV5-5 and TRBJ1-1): DAGVTQSPTHLIKTRGQQVTLRCSPISGHKSVSWYQQVLGQGPQFIFQYYEKEERGRGNFPDRFSARQFPNYSSELNVNALLLGDSALYLCASSNLKQGSGTEAFFGQGTRLTVV.

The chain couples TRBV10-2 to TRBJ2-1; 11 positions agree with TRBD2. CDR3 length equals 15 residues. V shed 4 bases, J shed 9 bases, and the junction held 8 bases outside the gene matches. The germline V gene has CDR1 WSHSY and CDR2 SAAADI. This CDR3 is CASSVVAGGQGEQFF. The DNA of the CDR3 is TGCGCCAGCAGTGTGGTAGCGGGGGGGCAGGGTGAGCAGTTCTTC.

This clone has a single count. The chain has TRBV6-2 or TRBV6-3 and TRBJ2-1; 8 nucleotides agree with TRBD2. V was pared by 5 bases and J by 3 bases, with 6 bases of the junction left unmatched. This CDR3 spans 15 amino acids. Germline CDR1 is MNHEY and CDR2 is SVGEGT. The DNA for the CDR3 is TGTGCCAGCAGTACACCGGGACTAGTCTACAATGAGCAGTTCTTC. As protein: CASSTPGLVYNEQFF.

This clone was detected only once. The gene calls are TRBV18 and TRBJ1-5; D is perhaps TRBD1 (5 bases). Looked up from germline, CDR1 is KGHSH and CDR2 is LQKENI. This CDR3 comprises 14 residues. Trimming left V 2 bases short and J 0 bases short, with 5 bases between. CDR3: CASSPRGSNQPQHF. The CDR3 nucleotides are TGTGCCAGCTCACCAAGGGGTAGCAATCAGCCCCAGCATTTT.

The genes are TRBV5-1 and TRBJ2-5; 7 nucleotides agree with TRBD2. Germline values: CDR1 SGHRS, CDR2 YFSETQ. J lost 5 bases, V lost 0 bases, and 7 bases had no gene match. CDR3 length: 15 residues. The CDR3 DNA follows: TGCGCCAGCAGCTTGGGGACTAGAGTCGGGGAGACCCAGTACTTC. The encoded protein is CASSLGTRVGETQYF.

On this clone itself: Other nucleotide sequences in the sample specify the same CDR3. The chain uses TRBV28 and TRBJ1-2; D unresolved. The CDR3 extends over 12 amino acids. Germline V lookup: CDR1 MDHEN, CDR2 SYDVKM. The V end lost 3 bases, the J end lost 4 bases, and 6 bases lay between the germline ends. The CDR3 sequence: CASSLRGYGYTF. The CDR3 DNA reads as TGTGCCAGCAGTTTGCGGGGCTATGGCTACACCTTC.

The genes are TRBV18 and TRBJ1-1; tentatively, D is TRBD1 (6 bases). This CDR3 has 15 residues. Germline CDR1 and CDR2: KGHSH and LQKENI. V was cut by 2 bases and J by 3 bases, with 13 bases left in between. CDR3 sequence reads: CASSPGLGGDTEAFF. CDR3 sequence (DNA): TGTGCCAGCTCACCAGGGTTAGGGGGGGACACTGAAGCTTTCTTT.

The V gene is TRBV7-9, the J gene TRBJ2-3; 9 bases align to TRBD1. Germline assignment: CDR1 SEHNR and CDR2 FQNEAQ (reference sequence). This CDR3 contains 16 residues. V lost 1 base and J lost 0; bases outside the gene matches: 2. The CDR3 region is CASSLGQGVSTDTQYF. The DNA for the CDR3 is TGTGCCAGCAGCTTAGGACAGGGGGTCAGCACAGATACGCAGTATTTT.

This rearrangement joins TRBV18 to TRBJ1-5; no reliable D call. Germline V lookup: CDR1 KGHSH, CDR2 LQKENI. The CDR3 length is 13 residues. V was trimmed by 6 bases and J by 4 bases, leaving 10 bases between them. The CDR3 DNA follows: TGTGCCAGCTCGCCAGAACAGAATCAGCCCCAGCATTTT. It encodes CASSPEQNQPQHF.

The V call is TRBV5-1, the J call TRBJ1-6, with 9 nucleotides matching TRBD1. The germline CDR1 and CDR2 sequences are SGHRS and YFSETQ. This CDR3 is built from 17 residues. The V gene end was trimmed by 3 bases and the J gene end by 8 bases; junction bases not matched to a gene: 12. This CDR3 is CASSYGPTGGVDSPLHF. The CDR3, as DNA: TGCGCCAGCAGCTACGGACCCACAGGGGGCGTAGATTCACCCCTCCACTTT. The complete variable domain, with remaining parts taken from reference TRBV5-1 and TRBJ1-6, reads KAGVTQTPRYLIKTRGQQVTLSCSPISGHRSVSWYQQTPGQGLQFLFEYFSETQRNKGNFPGRFSGRQFSNSRSEMNVSTLELGDSALYLCASSYGPTGGVDSPLHFGNGTRLTVT.

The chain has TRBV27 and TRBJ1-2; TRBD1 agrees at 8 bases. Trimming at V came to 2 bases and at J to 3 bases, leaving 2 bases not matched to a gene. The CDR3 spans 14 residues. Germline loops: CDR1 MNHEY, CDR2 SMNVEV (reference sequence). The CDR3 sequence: CASSLQGAHYGYTF. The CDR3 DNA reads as TGTGCCAGCAGTTTACAGGGGGCCCACTATGGCTACACCTTC.

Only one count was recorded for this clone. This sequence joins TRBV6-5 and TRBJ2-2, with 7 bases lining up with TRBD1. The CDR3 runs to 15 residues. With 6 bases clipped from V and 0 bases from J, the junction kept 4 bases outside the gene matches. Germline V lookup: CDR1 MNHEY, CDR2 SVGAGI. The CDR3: CASSYDRANTGELFF. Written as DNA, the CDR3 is TGTGCCAGCAGCTACGACAGGGCGAACACCGGGGAGCTGTTTTTT.

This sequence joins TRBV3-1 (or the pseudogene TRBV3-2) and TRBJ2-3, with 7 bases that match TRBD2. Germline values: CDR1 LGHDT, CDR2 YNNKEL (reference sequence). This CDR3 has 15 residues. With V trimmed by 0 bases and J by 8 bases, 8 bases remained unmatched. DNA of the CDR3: TGTGCCAGCAGCCAAGATAGGGGAGGGGCCGCTACGCAGTATTTT. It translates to CASSQDRGGAATQYF.

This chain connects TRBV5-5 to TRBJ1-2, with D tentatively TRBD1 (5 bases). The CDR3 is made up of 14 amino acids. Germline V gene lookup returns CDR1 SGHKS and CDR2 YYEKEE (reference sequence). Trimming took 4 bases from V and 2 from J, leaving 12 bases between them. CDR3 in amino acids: CASSPPGGNYGYTF. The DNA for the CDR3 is TGTGCCAGCAGCCCCCCGGGGGGAAACTATGGCTACACCTTC.